The 27 T cell receptor beta chains listed next were all sequenced from one sample in a study of OX40 agonist ivuxolimab in advanced cancers. Preparation of the library involved the immunoSEQ multiplex PCR assay. The clones in this table, taken by TCRdb from immuneACCESS, are in-frame only. Not every clone is retained; where verified, under half of the shortfall comes from an unresolved V gene, and the cause of the rest is unknown. Recorded for this sample are more than 65,000 clones; roughly four fifths of them occurred a single time. The ten largest clones add up to less than 3% of the sample. This specimen was CD4+ or CD8+ T cells sorted from blood, taken in a trial of the OX40 agonist ivuxolimab. These receptors were obtained from an adult with an advanced solid tumor such as melanoma, head and neck, liver or kidney cancer.

This clone was detected many times. The sample carries other DNA sequences with the same CDR3. This chain joins TRBV30 and TRBJ1-3, with a possible D match to TRBD1 (5 bases). The CDR3 is made up of 13 amino acids. V dropped 1 base and J dropped 4 bases, with 8 bases sitting between them. CDR1 is GTSNPN and CDR2 is SVGIG in the germline V gene (reference sequence). The CDR3 DNA reads as TGTGCCTGGAGTGGAACAGGAGGAAACACCATATATTTT. Encoded protein: CAWSGTGGNTIYF.

This clone was recorded a few times. The gene calls are TRBV7-2 and TRBJ1-2, with D possibly matching TRBD1 (5 bases). This CDR3 comprises 13 residues. Trimming removed 6 bases at V and 6 bases at J, with 14 bases between. Germline CDR1 SGHTA, CDR2 FQGNSA. In DNA, the CDR3 is TGTGCCAGCAGAACCGGGACTTCCGATGGCTACACCTTC. Translation gives CASRTGTSDGYTF.

Only a few counts were recorded for this clone. The rearrangement joins TRBV6-1 to TRBJ1-5; no definite D call. The CDR3 loop spans 16 amino acids. Looked up from germline, CDR1 is MNHNS and CDR2 is SASEGT. Trimming removed 4 bases at V and 2 bases at J, with 15 bases between. The chain's CDR3 is CASSVIGGRGNQPQHF. CDR3 in DNA: TGTGCCAGCAGTGTTATAGGTGGAAGGGGCAATCAGCCCCAGCATTTT.

This sequence joins TRBV6-5 and TRBJ1-2; D not certain. The germline gives CDR1 MNHEY, CDR2 SVGAGI. The ends were cut back, 2 bases at V and 4 bases at J, with 14 bases in the middle. This CDR3 region has 15 residues. CDR3 bases: TGTGCCAGCAGTTACAAGGGCGAACGGGGCTATGGCTACACCTTC. Translating gives CASSYKGERGYGYTF.

The rearrangement uses TRBV7-3 and TRBJ2-1, with 9 bases aligning to TRBD2. The germline V gene encodes CDR1 SGHTA and CDR2 FQGTGA. CDR3 length: 14 amino acids. Trimming cost V 5 bases and J 6 bases; bases outside gene matches: 5. CDR3 bases: TGTGCCAGCAGCCTTGGCGGGGGGGCCAATGAGCAGTTCTTC. It translates to CASSLGGGANEQFF.

The rearrangement links TRBV7-6 to TRBJ2-1; unclear D gene. Germline V CDR1 and CDR2: SGHVS, FNYEAQ. The CDR3 is made up of 14 amino acids. V shed 2 bases and J shed 5 bases, with 10 bases lying between them. The CDR3 DNA reads as TGTGCCAGCAGCTTAATGTGGAGCAACAATGAGCAGTTCTTC. Its translation is CASSLMWSNNEQFF.

The sample holds a few counts of this clone. The chain is built from TRBV2 and TRBJ1-5; 9 nucleotides match TRBD1. V was pared by 8 bases and J by 6 bases, with 8 bases of the junction left unmatched. The CDR3 covers 14 residues. Germline V gene data show CDR1 as SNHLY and CDR2 as FYNNEI. The CDR3 DNA follows: TGTGCCAGCGAGGAGGACAGGGGTAGTCAGCCCCAGCATTTT. Translating gives CASEEDRGSQPQHF.

V is TRBV4-2 and J is TRBJ1-4, with 10 bases identical to TRBD1. The ends lost 3 bases at V and 7 bases at J; junction bases unmatched: 8. Germline V gene sequence: CDR1 LGHNA, CDR2 YNFKEQ. The CDR3 spans 16 residues. CDR3 loop: CASSHIEGQGFEKLFF. The CDR3 region has the DNA TGTGCCAGCAGCCACATCGAGGGACAGGGGTTTGAAAAACTGTTTTTT.

This clone appeared a few times. CDR3 protein: CASSDSFYGYTF. CDR3 DNA sequence: TGTGCCAGCAGTGATAGCTTCTATGGCTACACCTTC. This chain joins TRBV2 and TRBJ1-2; D gene unclear. The CDR3 covers 12 residues. Trimming cost V 3 bases and J 4 bases, with 6 bases left between them. Germline values: CDR1 SNHLY, CDR2 FYNNEI.

This chain uses TRBV21-1 with TRBJ2-7; TRBD1, the table's D call, lacks a check against the DNA. TRBV21-1 is annotated as a pseudogene. The CDR3 extends over 22 amino acids. CDR3 DNA sequence: TGTGCCAGCAGCAAAGGGGTCGGGCTCCAACAGGGGGCGCGCTTCCCGTCCTACGAGCAGTACTTC. Its protein product is CASSKGVGLQQGARFPSYEQYF.

The gene calls are TRBV5-4 and TRBJ2-1; 7 nucleotides agree with TRBD2. Germline V gene sequence: CDR1 SGHNT, CDR2 YYREEE (reference sequence). The CDR3 consists of 16 residues. The V gene end was trimmed by 0 bases and the J gene end by 7 bases; junction bases not matched to a gene: 10. The CDR3 loop reads CASSLARVREVNEQFF. The CDR3 DNA is TGTGCCAGCAGCTTGGCCCGAGTCCGGGAGGTAAATGAGCAGTTCTTC.

The V gene is TRBV21-1, the J gene TRBJ1-1. TRBV21-1 represents a pseudogene. The CDR3 has 11 amino acids. CDR3 DNA sequence: TGTGCCAGCAGCAAAGTCAAACGGCCTTTCTTT. This encodes CASSKVKRPFF.

The chain recombines TRBV11-2 with TRBJ1-6, with a tentative D call TRBD1 (6 bases). CDR3 length: 17 amino acids. The germline CDR1 and CDR2 sequences are SGHAT and FQNNGV. V shed 6 bases and J shed 8 bases, with 23 bases lying between them. In DNA, the CDR3 is TGTGCCAGCAGTCGGACAGTGCAAGCCCCCAAGGATTCACCCCTCCACTTT. It codes for CASSRTVQAPKDSPLHF. Together with reference TRBV11-2 and TRBJ1-6, the CDR3 gives the full variable domain: EAGVAQSPRYKIIEKRQSVAFWCNPISGHATLYWYQQILGQGPKLLIQFQNNGVVDDSQLPKDRFSAERLKGVDSTLKIQPAKLEDSAVYLCASSRTVQAPKDSPLHFGNGTRLTVT.

This clone was counted a single time. This rearrangement joins TRBV9 to TRBJ2-2, with 7 bases that match TRBD2. CDR3 length: 17 residues. The trim removed 3 bases at V and 0 bases at J, leaving 8 bases unmatched. Germline loops: CDR1 SGDLS, CDR2 YYNGEE. CDR3: CASSARREGANTGELFF. For the CDR3, the DNA is TGTGCCAGCAGCGCTAGGAGGGAGGGAGCGAACACCGGGGAGCTGTTTTTT.

V is TRBV5-1 and J is TRBJ1-3; D is unclear. Trimming removed 6 bases from V and 0 bases from J, with 10 bases in between. CDR1 SGHRS and CDR2 YFSETQ come from the germline V gene. This CDR3 comprises 14 residues. The CDR3 sequence is CASTDPSSGNTIYF. The CDR3 DNA reads TGCGCCAGCACGGACCCCTCCTCTGGAAACACCATATATTTT.

The chain is built from TRBV10-3 and TRBJ2-3, with 8 bases aligning to TRBD2. CDR1 ENHRY and CDR2 SYGVKD come from the germline V gene. With 7 bases clipped from V and 2 bases from J, the junction kept 8 bases outside the gene matches. The CDR3 sequence is 15 residues long. The CDR3 nucleotides are TGTGCCATCACCGCAAGCGGGGGATACACAGATACGCAGTATTTT. This sequence encodes CAITASGGYTDTQYF.

This sequence joins TRBV29-1 and TRBJ1-1, with D tentatively TRBD1 (5 bases). The length of the CDR3 is 14 residues. Per the germline V gene, CDR1 is SQVTM and CDR2 is ANQGSEA. V lost 8 bases to trimming and J lost 7 bases, with 23 bases between them. This chain's CDR3 is CSHRMRGLPSEAFF. CDR3 nucleotide sequence: TGCAGCCATCGCATGAGGGGTCTTCCCAGTGAAGCTTTCTTT.

The chain employs TRBV7-2 and TRBJ1-1, with D hard to call. CDR1 is SGHTA and CDR2 is FQGNSA in the germline V gene. Trimming removed 5 bases at V and 0 bases at J, with 16 bases between. This CDR3 spans 16 amino acids. CDR3 sequence reads: CASSPHRVVMNTEAFF. CDR3 DNA: TGTGCCAGCAGCCCCCATAGGGTTGTGATGAACACTGAAGCTTTCTTT. Complete variable domain (other parts from reference TRBV7-2 and TRBJ1-1): GAGVSQSPSNKVTEKGKDVELRCDPISGHTALYWYRQSLGQGLEFLIYFQGNSAPDKSGLPSDRFSAERTGGSVSTLTIQRTQQEDSAVYLCASSPHRVVMNTEAFFGQGTRLTVV.

On this clone itself: The sample has other DNA sequences that encode this CDR3 too. This chain joins TRBV20-1 and TRBJ2-5; D uncertain. The CDR3 spans 10 residues. The germline V gene encodes CDR1 DFQATT and CDR2 SNEGSKA (reference sequence). Trimming shortened V by 3 bases and J by 5 bases, and 4 bases separated the two germline ends. The CDR3 sequence: CSASSETQYF. The CDR3 DNA follows: TGCAGTGCTAGTAGTGAGACCCAGTACTTC.

The chain employs TRBV18 and TRBJ2-5; tentatively, D is TRBD2 (6 bases). Deletions cut 4 bases from V and 2 bases from J, with 23 bases between. This CDR3 is built from 18 residues. Germline values: CDR1 KGHSH, CDR2 LQKENI. CDR3 protein: CASSLGSGLLPSQETQYF. The CDR3 coding sequence is TGTGCCAGCTCACTAGGTAGCGGTCTGCTACCCTCGCAAGAGACCCAGTACTTC. Full variable domain (missing parts from reference TRBV18 and TRBJ2-5): NAGVMQNPRHLVRRRGQEARLRCSPMKGHSHVYWYRQLPEEGLKFMVYLQKENIIDESGMPKERFSAEFPKEGPSILRIQQVVRGDSAAYFCASSLGSGLLPSQETQYFGPGTRLLVL.

CDR3 protein: CAISESAGVSYEQYF. DNA for the CDR3: TGTGCCATCAGTGAGTCGGCGGGAGTCTCATACGAGCAGTACTTC. This rearrangement joins TRBV10-3 to TRBJ2-7; 7 bases are shared with TRBD2. Germline V CDR1 and CDR2: ENHRY, SYGVKD. The V segment lost 0 bases and the J segment 4 bases; nucleotides outside the gene matches: 6. The CDR3 consists of 15 residues.

CDR3 nucleotide sequence: TGCAGCGTTGTTCGGGGGGGACTCTCCTACGAGCAGTACTTC. It specifies CSVVRGGLSYEQYF. The chain couples TRBV29-1 to TRBJ2-7; 8 nucleotides align to TRBD2. CDR1 SQVTM and CDR2 ANQGSEA come from the germline V gene. The CDR3 contains 14 residues. Trimming took 4 bases from V and 0 from J; bases not matched to a gene: 5.

This rearrangement joins TRBV30 to TRBJ1-2; D is unclear. The ends were cut back, 4 bases at V and 2 bases at J, with 11 bases in the middle. CDR1 is GTSNPN and CDR2 is SVGIG in the germline V gene (reference sequence). The CDR3 is 13 amino acids. CDR3 amino acids: CAWIRRLNYGYTF. The CDR3 DNA sequence: TGTGCCTGGATCCGGCGGTTAAACTATGGCTACACCTTC.

In the case of this clone: Possible read error: a much larger clone is one base away. The chain combines TRBV18 with TRBJ1-6; 7 nucleotides align to TRBD1. Germline V gene lookup returns CDR1 KGHSH and CDR2 LQKENI. The CDR3 totals 17 residues. CDR3 in DNA: TGTGCCAGCTTACCAGGGGGGGTCAACTCCTATAATTCACCCCTCCACTTT. This translates into CASLPGGVNSYNSPLHF.

The chain joins TRBV20-1 to TRBJ2-3; D is uncertain. Per the germline V gene, CDR1 is DFQATT and CDR2 is SNEGSKA (reference sequence). The CDR3 is 10 residues long. With 4 bases removed from V and 6 bases from J, the gap between germline ends came to 5 bases. The CDR3 protein is CSAIGDTQYF. CDR3 coding DNA: TGCAGTGCTATTGGGGATACGCAGTATTTT.

This clone was seen many times. The chain combines TRBV6-5 with TRBJ1-1; weak D call: TRBD1 (6 bases). CDR3 length: 14 residues. Germline CDR1 MNHEY, CDR2 SVGAGI. Trimming stripped 5 bases from V and 1 base from J, with 11 bases between. DNA for the CDR3: TGTGCCAGCAGTCCTGGACAGAGGAACACTGAAGCTTTCTTT. It is translated as CASSPGQRNTEAFF.

The V and J genes are TRBV19 and TRBJ1-3, with D tentatively TRBD1 (5 bases). CDR1 and CDR2 from the germline V gene are LNHDA and SQIVND (reference sequence). The V gene lost 10 bases and the J gene lost 0 bases, with 16 bases spanning the gap. CDR3 size: 15 residues. The DNA of the CDR3 is TGTGCCATCCAGGGCGGGCAGCCCTCTGGAAACACCATATATTTT. Amino acids: CAIQGGQPSGNTIYF.